This T cell receptor beta chain was retrieved from a study of cytomegalovirus exposure and HLA in healthy donors. Whole-study results and caveats: In an earlier analysis, about 87% or about 30%: the productive usage of most TCR beta V segments. As a later analysis revealed, most CMV-associated TCR beta chains appeared HLA-restricted.

The germline V gene has CDR1 SEHNR and CDR2 FQNEAQ (reference sequence). Deletions cut 5 bases from V and 4 bases from J, with 12 bases between. The CDR3 covers 14 residues. Amplification used 60 Vbeta primers and 13 Jbeta primers. Repertoires were generated with immunoSEQ multiplex PCR, while TCRdb's copy carries only in-frame clones and drops some. Of about 120,000 clones listed, around 81% are singletons. As concerns this clone: Its antigen is currently unknown.

Sequenced: PBMCs. This chain uses TRBV7-9 with TRBJ1-3; a possible D gene is TRBD1 (6 bases). The receptor's source is a woman in her thirties or forties in good health and CMV-seronegative. CDR3 in DNA: TGTGCCAGCAGCCCAAACAGGGACGGAAACACCATATATTTT. Translation: CASSPNRDGNTIYF. Complete variable domain (other parts from reference TRBV7-9 and TRBJ1-3): DTGVSQNPRHKITKRGQNVTFRCDPISEHNRLYWYRQTLGQGPEFLTYFQNEAQLEKSRLLSDRFSAERPKGSFSTLEIQRTEQGDSAMYLCASSPNRDGNTIYFGEGSWLTVV.